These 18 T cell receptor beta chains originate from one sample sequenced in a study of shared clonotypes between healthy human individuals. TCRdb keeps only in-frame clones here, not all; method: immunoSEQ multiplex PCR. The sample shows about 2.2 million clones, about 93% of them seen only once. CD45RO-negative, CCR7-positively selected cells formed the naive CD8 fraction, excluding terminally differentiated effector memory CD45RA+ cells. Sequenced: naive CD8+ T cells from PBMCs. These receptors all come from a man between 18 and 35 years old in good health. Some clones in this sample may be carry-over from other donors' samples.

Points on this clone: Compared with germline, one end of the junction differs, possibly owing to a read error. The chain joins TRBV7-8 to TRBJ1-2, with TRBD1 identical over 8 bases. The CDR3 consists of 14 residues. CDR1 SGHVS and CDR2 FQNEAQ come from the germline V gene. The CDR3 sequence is CASSQKGTGYLEAF. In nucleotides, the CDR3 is TGTGCCAGCAGCCAAAAGGGGACAGGCTATTTGGAGGCCTTC.

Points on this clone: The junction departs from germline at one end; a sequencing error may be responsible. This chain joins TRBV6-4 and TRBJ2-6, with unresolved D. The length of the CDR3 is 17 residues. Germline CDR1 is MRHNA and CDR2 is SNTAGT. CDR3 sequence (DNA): TGTGTCAGCAGTGACTCAGGAATTCCCTCTGGGGCCAACGTCCTGACTTTC. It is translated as CVSSDSGIPSGANVLTF.

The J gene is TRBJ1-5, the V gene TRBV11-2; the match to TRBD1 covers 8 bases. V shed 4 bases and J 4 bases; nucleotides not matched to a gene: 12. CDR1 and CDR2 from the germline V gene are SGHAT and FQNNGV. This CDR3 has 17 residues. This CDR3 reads CASSWDLGGQENQPQHF. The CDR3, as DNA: TGTGCCAGCAGCTGGGACTTAGGGGGACAGGAGAATCAGCCCCAGCATTTT.

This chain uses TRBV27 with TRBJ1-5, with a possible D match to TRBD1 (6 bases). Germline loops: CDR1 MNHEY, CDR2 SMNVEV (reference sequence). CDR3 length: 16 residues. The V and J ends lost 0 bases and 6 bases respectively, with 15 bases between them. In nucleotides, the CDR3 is TGTGCCAGCAGTTTATCTGCAGGGGCCTGGGGTCAGCCCCAGCATTTT. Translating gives CASSLSAGAWGQPQHF.

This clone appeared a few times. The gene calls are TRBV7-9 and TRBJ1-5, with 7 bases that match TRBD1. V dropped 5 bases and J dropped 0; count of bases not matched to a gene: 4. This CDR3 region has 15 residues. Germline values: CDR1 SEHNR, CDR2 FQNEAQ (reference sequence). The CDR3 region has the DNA TGTGCCAGCAGCCAGACAGGGTCTAGCAATCAGCCCCAGCATTTT. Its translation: CASSQTGSSNQPQHF.

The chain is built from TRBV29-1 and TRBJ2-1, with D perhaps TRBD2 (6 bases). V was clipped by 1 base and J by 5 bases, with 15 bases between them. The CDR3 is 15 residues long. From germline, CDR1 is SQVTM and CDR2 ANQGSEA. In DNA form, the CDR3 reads TGCAGCGTTGAAGCCCCCTGGCGGGGTGACAATGAGCAGTTCTTC. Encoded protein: CSVEAPWRGDNEQFF.

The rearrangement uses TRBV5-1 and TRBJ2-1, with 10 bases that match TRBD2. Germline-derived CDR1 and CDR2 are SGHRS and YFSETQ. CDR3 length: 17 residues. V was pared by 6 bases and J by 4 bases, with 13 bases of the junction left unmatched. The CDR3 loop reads CASKKGGRTSGYNEQFF. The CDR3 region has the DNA TGCGCCAGCAAAAAAGGAGGGAGGACTAGCGGATACAATGAGCAGTTCTTC.

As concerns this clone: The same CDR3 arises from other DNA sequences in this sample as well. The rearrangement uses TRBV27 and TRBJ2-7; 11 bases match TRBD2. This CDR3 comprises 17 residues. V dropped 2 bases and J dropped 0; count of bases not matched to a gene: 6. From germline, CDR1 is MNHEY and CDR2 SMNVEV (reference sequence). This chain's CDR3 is CASSLILAGGPSYEQYF. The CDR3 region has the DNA TGTGCCAGCAGTTTAATCCTAGCGGGAGGCCCCTCCTACGAGCAGTACTTC.

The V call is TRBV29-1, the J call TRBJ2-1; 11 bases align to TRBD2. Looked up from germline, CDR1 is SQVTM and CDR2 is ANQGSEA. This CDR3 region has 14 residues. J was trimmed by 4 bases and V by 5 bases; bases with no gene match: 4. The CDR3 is CSVPASGRYNEQFF. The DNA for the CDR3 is TGCAGCGTTCCGGCTAGCGGGAGGTACAATGAGCAGTTCTTC.

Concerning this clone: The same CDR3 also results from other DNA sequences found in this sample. As DNA, the CDR3 is TGCGCCAGCAGAAGGGAGAGCTACGAGCAGTACTTC. Its translation is CASRRESYEQYF. The chain joins TRBV5-1 to TRBJ2-7, with D perhaps TRBD2 (5 bases). This CDR3 spans 12 amino acids. The germline V gene has CDR1 SGHRS and CDR2 YFSETQ. V lost 5 bases to trimming and J lost 3 bases, with 9 bases between them.

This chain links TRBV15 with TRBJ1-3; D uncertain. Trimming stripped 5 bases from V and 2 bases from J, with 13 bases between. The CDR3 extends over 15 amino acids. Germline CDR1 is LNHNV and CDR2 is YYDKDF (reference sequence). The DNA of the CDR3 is TGTGCCACCAGCCCCAGGACCGGACCTGGAAACACCATATATTTT. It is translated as CATSPRTGPGNTIYF.

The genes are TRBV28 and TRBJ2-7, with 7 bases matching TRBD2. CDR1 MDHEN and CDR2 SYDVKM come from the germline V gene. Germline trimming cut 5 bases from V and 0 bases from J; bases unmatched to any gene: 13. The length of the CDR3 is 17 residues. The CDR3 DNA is TGTGCCAGCAGTCGACCACAGGACGGGAGGAGCTCCTACGAGCAGTACTTC. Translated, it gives CASSRPQDGRSSYEQYF.

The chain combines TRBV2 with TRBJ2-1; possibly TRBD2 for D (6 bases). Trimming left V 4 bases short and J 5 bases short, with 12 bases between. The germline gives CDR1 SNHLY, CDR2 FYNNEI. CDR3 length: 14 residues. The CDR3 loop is CASSVLARNNEQFF. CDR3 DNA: TGTGCCAGCAGTGTTCTAGCGCGAAACAATGAGCAGTTCTTC.

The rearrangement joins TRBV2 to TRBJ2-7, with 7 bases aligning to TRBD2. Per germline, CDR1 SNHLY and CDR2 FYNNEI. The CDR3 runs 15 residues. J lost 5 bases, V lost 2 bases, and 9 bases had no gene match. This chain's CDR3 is CASSEYGGSRNEQYF. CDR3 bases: TGTGCCAGCAGTGAATATGGCGGGAGCAGGAACGAGCAGTACTTC.

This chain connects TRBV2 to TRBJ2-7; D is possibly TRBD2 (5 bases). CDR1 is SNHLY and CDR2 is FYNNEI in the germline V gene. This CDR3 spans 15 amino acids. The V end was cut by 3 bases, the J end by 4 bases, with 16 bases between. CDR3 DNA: TGTGCCAGCAGTGATCGGGGTGGTACGTCGTACGAGCAGTACTTC. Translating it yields CASSDRGGTSYEQYF.

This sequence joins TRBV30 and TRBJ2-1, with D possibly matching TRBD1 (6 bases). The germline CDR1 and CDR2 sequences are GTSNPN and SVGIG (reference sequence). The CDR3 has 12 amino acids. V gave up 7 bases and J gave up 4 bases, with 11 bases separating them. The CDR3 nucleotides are TGTGCCTCCACAGGGTTGTACAATGAGCAGTTCTTC. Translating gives CASTGLYNEQFF.

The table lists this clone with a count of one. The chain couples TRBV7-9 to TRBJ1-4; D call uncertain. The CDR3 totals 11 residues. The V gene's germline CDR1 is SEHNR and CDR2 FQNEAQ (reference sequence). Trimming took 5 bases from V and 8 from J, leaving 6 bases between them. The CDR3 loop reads CASSEVEKLFF. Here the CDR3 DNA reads TGTGCCAGCAGCGAAGTAGAAAAACTGTTTTTT.

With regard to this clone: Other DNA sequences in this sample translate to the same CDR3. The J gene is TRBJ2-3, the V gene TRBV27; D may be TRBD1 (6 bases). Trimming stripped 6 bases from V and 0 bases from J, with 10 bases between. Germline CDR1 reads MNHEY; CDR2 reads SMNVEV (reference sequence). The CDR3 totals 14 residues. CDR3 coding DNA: TGTGCCAGCAGACTTAGGGGGAGCACAGATACGCAGTATTTT. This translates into CASRLRGSTDTQYF.